The sequence of this TCR beta chain was determined in a study of molecular identifiers for immune sequencing clone quantification. The CDR3 contains 16 residues. V was pared by 1 base and J by 7 bases, with 17 bases between. Per the germline V gene, CDR1 is LNHDA and CDR2 is SQIVND (reference sequence). Previously described methods and listed TCR primers produced bulk TCR libraries. Each CDR3 protein gets one entry after TCRdb re-called the PCR reads with MiXCR. The sample holds over 600,000 distinct CDR3 sequences; about 20% are singletons and the top ten take under 0.95%. This clonotype showed up just a few times. Construction of naive CD8 libraries employed about 19,000 to 1,000,000 sorted cells together with 10%, 30% or 50% RNA.

Material for sequencing was naive CD8+ T cells from blood, with Jurkat cell RNA spiked in. Sample subset: FACS-sorted CD8+CD4-CCR7+CD45RA+ naive T cells. The chain uses TRBV19 and TRBJ2-1; a weak D match, TRBD2 (7 bases). The TCR sequence derives from a human donor in good health. Some libraries in this study had Jurkat cell RNA spiked in. The CDR3, as DNA: TGTGCCAGTAGTATAGGGGACGGGGGGCCCTCAAATGAGCAGTTCTTC. Amino acid sequence: CASSIGDGGPSNEQFF.